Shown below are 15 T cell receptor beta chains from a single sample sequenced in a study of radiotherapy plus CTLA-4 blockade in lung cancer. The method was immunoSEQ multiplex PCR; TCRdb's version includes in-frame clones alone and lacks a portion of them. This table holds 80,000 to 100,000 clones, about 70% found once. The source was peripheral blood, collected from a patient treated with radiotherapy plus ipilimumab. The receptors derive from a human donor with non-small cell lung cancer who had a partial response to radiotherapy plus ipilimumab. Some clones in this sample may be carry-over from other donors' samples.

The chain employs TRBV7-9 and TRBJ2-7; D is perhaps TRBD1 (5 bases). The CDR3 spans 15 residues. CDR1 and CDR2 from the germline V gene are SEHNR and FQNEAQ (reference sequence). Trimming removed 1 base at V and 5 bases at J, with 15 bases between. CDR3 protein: CASSLGWGSRDEQYF. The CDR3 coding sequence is TGTGCCAGCAGCTTAGGATGGGGCAGTCGTGACGAGCAGTACTTC.

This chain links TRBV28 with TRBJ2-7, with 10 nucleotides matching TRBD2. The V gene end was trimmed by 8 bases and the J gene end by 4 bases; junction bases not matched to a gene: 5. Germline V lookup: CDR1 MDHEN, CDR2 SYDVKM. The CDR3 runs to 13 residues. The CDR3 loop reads CASGSGRSYEQYF. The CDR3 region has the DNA TGTGCCAGCGGTAGCGGGAGGTCTTACGAGCAGTACTTC.

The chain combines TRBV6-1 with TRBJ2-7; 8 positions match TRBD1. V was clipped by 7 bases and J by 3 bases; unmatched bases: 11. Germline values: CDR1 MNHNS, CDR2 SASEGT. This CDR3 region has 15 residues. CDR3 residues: CASTLQGGPNYEQYF. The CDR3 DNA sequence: TGTGCCAGCACCCTACAGGGGGGCCCAAACTACGAGCAGTACTTC.

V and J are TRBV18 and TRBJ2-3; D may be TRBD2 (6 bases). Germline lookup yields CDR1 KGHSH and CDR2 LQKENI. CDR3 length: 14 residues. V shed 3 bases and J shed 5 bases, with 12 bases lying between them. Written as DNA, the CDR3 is TGTGCCAGCTCACCGCGGGGTTCTAAAGATACGCAGTATTTT. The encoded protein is CASSPRGSKDTQYF.

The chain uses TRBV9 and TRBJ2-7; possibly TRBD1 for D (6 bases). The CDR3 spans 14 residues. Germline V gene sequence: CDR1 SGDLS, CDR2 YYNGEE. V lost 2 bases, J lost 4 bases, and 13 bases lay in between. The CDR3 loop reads CASSVSPTGYEQYF. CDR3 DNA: TGTGCCAGCAGCGTCTCCCCTACAGGGTACGAGCAGTACTTC.

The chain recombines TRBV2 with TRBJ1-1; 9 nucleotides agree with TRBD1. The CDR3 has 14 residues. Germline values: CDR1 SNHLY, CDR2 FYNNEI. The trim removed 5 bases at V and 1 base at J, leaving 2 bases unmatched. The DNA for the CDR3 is TGTGCCAGCAGTTCGGGACAGGGGAACACTGAAGCTTTCTTT. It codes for CASSSGQGNTEAFF.

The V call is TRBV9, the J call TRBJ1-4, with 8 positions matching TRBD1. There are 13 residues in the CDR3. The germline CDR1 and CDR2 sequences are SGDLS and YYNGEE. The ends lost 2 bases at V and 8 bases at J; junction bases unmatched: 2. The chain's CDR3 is CASSVRQGEKLFF. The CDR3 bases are TGTGCCAGCAGCGTCCGACAGGGGGAAAAACTGTTTTTT. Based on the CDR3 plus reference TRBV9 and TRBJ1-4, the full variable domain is DSGVTQTPKHLITATGQRVTLRCSPRSGDLSVYWYQQSLDQGLQFLIQYYNGEERAKGNILERFSAQQFPDLHSELNLSSLELGDSALYFCASSVRQGEKLFFGSGTQLSVL.

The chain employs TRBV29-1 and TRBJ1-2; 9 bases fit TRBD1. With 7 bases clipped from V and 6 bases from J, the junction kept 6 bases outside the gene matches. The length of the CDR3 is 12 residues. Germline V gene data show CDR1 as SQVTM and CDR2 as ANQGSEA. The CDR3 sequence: CSAFRQGDGYTF. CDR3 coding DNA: TGCAGCGCCTTCAGACAGGGGGATGGCTACACCTTC.

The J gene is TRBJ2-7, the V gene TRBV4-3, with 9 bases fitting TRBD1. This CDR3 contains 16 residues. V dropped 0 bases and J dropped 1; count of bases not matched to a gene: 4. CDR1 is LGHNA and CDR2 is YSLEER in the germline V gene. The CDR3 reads CASSQDTGTGSYEQYF. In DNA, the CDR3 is TGCGCCAGCAGCCAAGACACCGGGACAGGGTCCTACGAGCAGTACTTC.

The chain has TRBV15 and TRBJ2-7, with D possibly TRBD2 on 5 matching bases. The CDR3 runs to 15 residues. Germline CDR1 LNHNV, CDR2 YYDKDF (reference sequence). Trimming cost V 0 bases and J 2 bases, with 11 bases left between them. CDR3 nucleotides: TGTGCCACCAGCAGAGATCTTGTCGGGACCTACGAGCAGTACTTC. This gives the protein CATSRDLVGTYEQYF.

The CDR3 is CASSPTGETDEQYF. CDR3 coding DNA: TGTGCCAGCAGCCCGACAGGGGAGACTGACGAGCAGTACTTC. The V call is TRBV28, the J call TRBJ2-5; TRBD1 matches 8 bases. With the DNA end fitting TRBJ2-7 better, the J assignment may be wrong. The CDR3 extends over 14 amino acids. In germline, CDR1 is MDHEN, CDR2 SYDVKM.

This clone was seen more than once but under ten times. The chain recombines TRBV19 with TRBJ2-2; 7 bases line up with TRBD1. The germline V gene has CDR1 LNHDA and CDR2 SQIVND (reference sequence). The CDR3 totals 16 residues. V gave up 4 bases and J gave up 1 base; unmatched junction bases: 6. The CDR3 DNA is TGTGCCAGTAGTACCCGGACAGGATTGAACACCGGGGAGCTGTTTTTT. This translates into CASSTRTGLNTGELFF.

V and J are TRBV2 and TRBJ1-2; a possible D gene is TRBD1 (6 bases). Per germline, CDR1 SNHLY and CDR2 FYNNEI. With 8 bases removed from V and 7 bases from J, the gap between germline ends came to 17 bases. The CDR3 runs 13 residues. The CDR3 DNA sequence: TGTGCCAGCCAGGCGGGGGCCACGGGTGGCTACACCTTC. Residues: CASQAGATGGYTF.

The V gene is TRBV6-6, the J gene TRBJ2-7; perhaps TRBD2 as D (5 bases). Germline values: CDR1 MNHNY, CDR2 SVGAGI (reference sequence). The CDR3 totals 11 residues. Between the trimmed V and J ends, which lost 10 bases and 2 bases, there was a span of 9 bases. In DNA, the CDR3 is TGTGCCACCCTAGCTACCTACGAGCAGTACTTC. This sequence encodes CATLATYEQYF.

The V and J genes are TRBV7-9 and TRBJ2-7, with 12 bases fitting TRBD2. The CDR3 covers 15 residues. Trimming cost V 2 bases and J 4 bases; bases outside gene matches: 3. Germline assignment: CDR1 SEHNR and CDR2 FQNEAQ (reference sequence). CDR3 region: CASSLSLAGGYEQYF. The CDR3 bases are TGTGCCAGCAGCTTATCCCTAGCGGGGGGGTACGAGCAGTACTTC.